This T cell receptor beta chain appears in the sequencing data of a study of T cell repertoires in cytomegalovirus infection. General study points: Public TCR beta family frequency separated CMV-and-HLA carriers, including in an independent cohort.

The CDR3 length is 13 residues. Germline CDR1 GTSNPN, CDR2 SVGIG (reference sequence). The V end lost 4 bases, the J end lost 1 base, and 10 bases lay between the germline ends. Comments on this clonotype: Its antigen is unidentified.

TCRdb reprocessed the reads with MiXCR, giving one entry per CDR3 protein. Of roughly 230,000 distinct CDR3 sequences in the sample, roughly 22% were seen once. Sequencing was performed on CD8+ T cells from PBMCs. The clonotype comes from a human donor in good health (CMV status not recorded). Some clones in this sample may be carry-over from other donors' samples. The V and J genes are TRBV30 and TRBJ1-2; a weak D match, TRBD1 (6 bases). The CDR3 reads CAWTPDSNYGYTF. The CDR3 DNA is TGTGCCTGGACCCCGGACAGTAACTATGGCTACACCTTC.